This passage covers 14 T cell receptor beta chains from one sample sequenced in a study of T-cell reconstitution after alpha-beta-depleted transplantation in children. This sample's TCRbeta library carried unique molecular identifier barcodes. One entry per CDR3 protein results from TCRdb running MiXCR on the PCR reads. The sample has about 600,000 distinct CDR3 sequences; approximately 13% are singletons. The sequenced sample was PBMCs, mostly from graft donor cells, obtained 360 days after TCRalphabeta/CD19-depleted stem cell transplant. These TCRs come from a male patient between 10 and 17 years old who had a stem cell transplant for acute myeloid leukemia, so the T cells may come from the graft donor.

This clonotype was observed a few times. Here the CDR3 DNA reads TGTGCCAGCAAGGTGGGGGGAGGGCCGGTAGATACGCAGTATTTT. As protein: CASKVGGGPVDTQYF. The rearrangement links TRBV28 to TRBJ2-3, with 7 nucleotides matching TRBD2. The V gene end was trimmed by 7 bases and the J gene end by 5 bases; junction bases not matched to a gene: 12. CDR1 and CDR2 from the germline V gene are MDHEN and SYDVKM. The CDR3 extends over 15 amino acids.

The rearrangement links TRBV20-1 to TRBJ2-5, with TRBD2 identical over 13 bases. From germline, CDR1 is DFQATT and CDR2 SNEGSKA (reference sequence). The CDR3 sequence is 16 residues long. The V gene end was trimmed by 8 bases and the J gene end by 4 bases; junction bases not matched to a gene: 13. CDR3 amino acids: CSTNGLAGVLGETQYF. The CDR3 DNA reads as TGCAGTACTAATGGACTAGCGGGAGTCTTAGGAGAGACCCAGTACTTC.

This clonotype came up many times. The chain has TRBV7-3 and TRBJ2-7, with D possibly being TRBD1 (6 bases). The CDR3 is made up of 15 amino acids. V was cut by 5 bases and J by 1 base, with 15 bases left in between. The germline V gene encodes CDR1 SGHTA and CDR2 FQGTGA. The CDR3 nucleotides are TGTGCCAGCAGCCCGACAGGTTACCAATCCTACGAGCAGTACTTC. Translated, it gives CASSPTGYQSYEQYF. The variable domain in full, with the rest retrieved from reference TRBV7-3 and TRBJ2-7, is GAGVSQTPSNKVTEKGKYVELRCDPISGHTALYWYRQSLGQGPEFLIYFQGTGAADDSGLPNDRFFAVRPEGSVSTLKIQRTERGDSAVYLCASSPTGYQSYEQYFGPGTRLTVT.

This clonotype was seen at least ten times. CDR3 sequence (DNA): TGTGCCAGCCACCTTGGGCAGGCAATCACAGATACGCAGTATTTT. Its translation is CASHLGQAITDTQYF. The chain couples TRBV12-3 or TRBV12-4 to TRBJ2-3; D is unresolved. The V gene lost 8 bases and the J gene lost 2 bases, with 17 bases spanning the gap. This CDR3 has 15 amino acids.

In this sample, this clonotype turned up a few times. The chain links TRBV4-3 to TRBJ2-3; D perhaps matches TRBD1 (6 bases). The CDR3 length is 16 residues. Germline V gives CDR1 LGHNA, CDR2 YSLEER. Trimming took 1 base from V and 2 from J, leaving 13 bases between them. The DNA of the CDR3 is TGCGCCAGCAGCCAAGGGTCGGGACATTACACAGATACGCAGTATTTT. Its translation is CASSQGSGHYTDTQYF.

This clonotype turned up a few times. The chain carries TRBV12-3 or TRBV12-4 and TRBJ2-1, with D unresolved. CDR3 length: 18 amino acids. V lost 8 bases and J 0 bases, leaving 23 bases between the germline ends. The CDR3 DNA reads as TGTGCCAGCGGCACTACCGGCCCGCTACAGAGCTCCTACAATGAGCAGTTCTTC. Amino acid sequence: CASGTTGPLQSSYNEQFF.

This clonotype was seen a handful of times. The CDR3 here is CATTKGGSDNEQFF. The CDR3 region has the DNA TGTGCCACAACCAAAGGGGGGTCGGACAATGAGCAGTTCTTC. This rearrangement joins TRBV24-1 to TRBJ2-1; tentatively, D is TRBD1 or TRBD2 (6 bases each). Per germline, CDR1 KGHDR and CDR2 SFDVKD. The length of the CDR3 is 14 residues. The V and J ends lost 10 bases and 5 bases respectively, with 17 bases between them.

This clonotype was seen repeatedly, ten times or more. The genes are TRBV12-3 or TRBV12-4 and TRBJ2-4, with D hard to call. Trimming removed 3 bases at V and 5 bases at J, with 17 bases between. This CDR3 region has 16 residues. DNA of the CDR3: TGTGCCAGCAGTTTTTCGGGCCCTGCTGACGAAAACATTCAGTACTTC. It is translated as CASSFSGPADENIQYF.

This chain links TRBV20-1 with TRBJ2-7, with TRBD2 identical over 12 bases. The CDR3 has 15 amino acids. Germline trimming cut 7 bases from V and 5 bases from J; bases unmatched to any gene: 12. In germline, CDR1 is DFQATT, CDR2 SNEGSKA (reference sequence). The CDR3 reads CSGGQGLAGGNEQYF. The CDR3 DNA follows: TGCAGTGGGGGACAGGGCCTAGCGGGAGGGAACGAGCAGTACTTC.

J is TRBJ2-3 and V is TRBV4-3; the D call may be TRBD1 or TRBD2 (6 bases each). The CDR3 extends over 17 amino acids. V dropped 4 bases and J dropped 0 bases, with 17 bases sitting between them. Germline V gene sequence: CDR1 LGHNA, CDR2 YSLEER. The CDR3 DNA reads as TGCGCCAGCAGCCTCGGGGGCCCACTAACGAGCACAGATACGCAGTATTTT. Protein: CASSLGGPLTSTDTQYF.

The rearrangement uses TRBV7-2 and TRBJ2-2, with 10 nucleotides matching TRBD2. The germline CDR1 and CDR2 sequences are SGHTA and FQGNSA. CDR3 length equals 14 residues. V lost 1 base, J lost 16 bases, and 9 bases stayed unmatched. The CDR3 here is CASSLVLAGEVPFF. The CDR3 region has the DNA TGTGCCAGCAGCTTAGTCCTAGCGGGAGAGGTCCCGTTTTTT. The entire variable domain, with the rest obtained from reference TRBV7-2 and TRBJ2-2, is as follows: GAGVSQSPSNKVTEKGKDVELRCDPISGHTALYWYRQSLGQGLEFLIYFQGNSAPDKSGLPSDRFSAERTGGSVSTLTIQRTQQEDSAVYLCASSLVLAGEVPFFGEGSRLTVL.

This chain links TRBV24-1 with TRBJ1-5, with 9 bases lining up with TRBD1. With V trimmed by 4 bases and J by 0 bases, 6 bases remained unmatched. CDR1 and CDR2 from the germline V gene are KGHDR and SFDVKD. The CDR3 runs to 17 residues. CDR3 sequence (DNA): TGTGCCACCAGTGACGGCGGACAGGGGCCTAGCAATCAGCCCCAGCATTTT. This translates into CATSDGGQGPSNQPQHF.

A few counts support this clonotype. This sequence joins TRBV6-2 or TRBV6-3 and TRBJ2-7, with 11 positions matching TRBD2. The CDR3 has 17 residues. Germline V lookup: CDR1 MNHEY, CDR2 SVGEGT. Trimming took 1 base from V and 3 from J; bases not matched to a gene: 8. CDR3 protein: CASSYWTSGSGFYEQYF. In nucleotides, the CDR3 is TGTGCCAGCAGTTACTGGACTAGCGGGTCCGGTTTCTACGAGCAGTACTTC.

This clonotype came up many times. The chain is built from TRBV20-1 and TRBJ2-1; 9 nucleotides match TRBD2. V shed 5 bases, J shed 8 bases, and the junction held 13 bases outside the gene matches. Germline V gene lookup returns CDR1 DFQATT and CDR2 SNEGSKA (reference sequence). The CDR3 loop spans 15 amino acids. The CDR3 sequence is CSAGGALAGSDEQFF. For the CDR3, the DNA is TGCAGTGCTGGTGGGGCACTAGCGGGCAGCGATGAGCAGTTCTTC.